This is a list of T cell receptor beta chains from one sample in a study of OX40 agonist ivuxolimab in advanced cancers. The data were produced by immunoSEQ multiplex PCR, yet TCRdb's version contains in-frame clones alone and is incomplete. The sample lists about 61,000 clones; 75% to 90% were seen once. The sequencing here drew on CD4+ or CD8+ T cells sorted from blood, taken in a trial of the OX40 agonist ivuxolimab. The source is an adult with an advanced solid tumor such as melanoma, head and neck, liver or kidney cancer. Both conserved end residues are part of each CDR3. Each record gives: J gene, V gene, CDR3 protein.

TRBJ2-3 | TRBV10-3 | CAISAAGTSGGADTQYF
TRBJ1-1 | TRBV5-6 | CASSFRQGSTEAFF
TRBJ2-1 | TRBV7-9 | CASSLWGQGFVDEQFF
TRBJ2-1 | TRBV7-2 | CASSTPPLGRGPPSNEQFF
TRBJ1-4 | TRBV6-5 | CASSRTGFNEKLFF
TRBJ1-1 | TRBV29-1 | CSVEVSGVNTEAFF
TRBJ2-5 | TRBV5-5 | CASSLAGQGPLTRTQYF
TRBJ2-7 | TRBV19 | CASSIGSGGDYEQYF
TRBJ2-6 | TRBV18 | CASSPAGAGANVLTF
TRBJ1-1 | TRBV6-6 | CASVEAGGGTEAFF
TRBJ1-2 | TRBV30 | CAWSGTVANYGYTF
TRBJ2-2 | TRBV7-3 | CASSSQGAVAGELFF
TRBJ1-1 | TRBV29-1 | CSAGDRDRESEAFF
TRBJ2-7 | TRBV7-9 | CASSQGGASGYEQYF
TRBJ2-5 | TRBV18 | CASSPPLAGDQETQYF
TRBJ2-1 | TRBV28 | CASSPTSGFQNEQFF
TRBJ1-2 | TRBV6-5 | CASSRPGTAYYGYTF
TRBJ1-6 | TRBV30 | CAWKTGTKGFNSYNSPLHF
TRBJ2-7 | TRBV7-2 | CASSFMPAGDYEQYF
TRBJ1-2 | TRBV4-3 | CASSQVPGQNYGYTF
TRBJ1-2 | TRBV2 | CASGEGNYGYTF
TRBJ2-3 | TRBV19 | CASTPDRGTTDTQYF
TRBJ1-2 | TRBV13 | CASTQTGGFYGYTF
TRBJ2-1 | TRBV5-1 | CASSIGLAGGYNEQFF
TRBJ2-7 | TRBV30 | CAWMEMDSREQYF
TRBJ1-2 | TRBV4-1 | CASSYMDGYTF
TRBJ1-1 | TRBV5-6 | CASSAAGPGTEAFF
TRBJ1-1 | TRBV6-6 | CASSPGGQNTEAFF